Given below is one TCR beta chain in context. The entry originates in a study of OX40 agonist ivuxolimab in advanced cancers. Study details: Partial responses were achieved by three patients, of whom one had hepatocellular carcinoma and two had cutaneous melanoma.

The CDR3 spans 11 residues. The V end lost 5 bases, the J end lost 7 bases, and 9 bases lay between the germline ends. Germline CDR1 is LGHNT and CDR2 is FRNRAP. The table came from immunoSEQ multiplex PCR; TCRdb's copy has only in-frame clones and leaves some out. This sample carries roughly 19,000 clones, 79% of them seen once, and the ten largest clones take 33%. The sequence was collected from an adult with an advanced solid tumor such as melanoma, head and neck, liver or kidney cancer. V usage is TRBV12-5 and J usage is TRBJ2-7; D unclear. This specimen consisted of CD4+ or CD8+ T cells sorted from blood, obtained in a trial of the OX40 agonist ivuxolimab. The CDR3 loop reads CASGPPGEQYF. Written as DNA, the CDR3 is TGTGCTAGTGGTCCTCCTGGAGAGCAGTACTTC.